Sequencing of this T cell receptor (beta chain) was carried out in a study of long-term antiretroviral therapy in people with HIV. Study results and limitations: The clones with expansion before ART were dominant in the repertoire at all time points. Among HIV repertoires, CDR3 length ranges were narrower than those of controls.

On this clone itself: What it binds is not known.

This CDR3 is built from 14 residues. Deletions cut 5 bases from V and 3 bases from J, with 10 bases between. Germline lookup yields CDR1 LNHNV and CDR2 YYDKDF (reference sequence). They ran version v3.0 of the immunoSEQ assay at survey level. The protocol was immunoSEQ multiplex PCR, while the TCRdb copy is restricted to in-frame clones and leaves out a portion. The sample has around 40,000 clones; more than 75% are singletons. The J gene is TRBJ1-4, the V gene TRBV15, with D possibly TRBD1 on 6 matching bases. Sequenced material: unsorted PBMCs, taken 0.1 years before starting antiretroviral therapy. The clonotype originates from a woman aged 45-59 years with HIV. The CDR3: CATSGGGSNEKLFF. CDR3 nucleotides: TGTGCCACCAGCGGAGGGGGGTCTAATGAAAAACTGTTTTTT. Full variable domain (missing parts from reference TRBV15 and TRBJ1-4): DAMVIQNPRYQVTQFGKPVTLSCSQTLNHNVMYWYQQKSSQAPKLLFHYYDKDFNNEADTPDNFQSRRPNTSFCFLDIRSPGLGDTAMYLCATSGGGSNEKLFFGSGTQLSVL.